This T cell receptor (beta chain) was sequenced in a study of T-cell memory formation after mild COVID-19. One entry per CDR3 protein, called by TCRdb with MiXCR from the 5' RACE reads. Here the sample spans about 560,000 distinct CDR3 sequences, around 16% being singletons. This clonotype was counted a few times. Sequencing was done on a sample of PBMCs or a T cell subset sorted from them (not recorded which). This sequence was found in an adult woman who had mild COVID-19 (a few samples of this study predate the infection). Cell type and time point are not known.

The CDR3 loop reads CASSGLGGRSYSNQPQHF. CDR3 DNA: TGTGCCAGCAGCGGACTGGGGGGAAGGAGCTATAGCAATCAGCCCCAGCATTTT. The chain recombines TRBV12-3 or TRBV12-4 with TRBJ1-5; tentative D call: TRBD1 (5 bases). V lost 6 bases to trimming and J lost 0 bases, with 21 bases between them. The CDR3 is made up of 18 amino acids.